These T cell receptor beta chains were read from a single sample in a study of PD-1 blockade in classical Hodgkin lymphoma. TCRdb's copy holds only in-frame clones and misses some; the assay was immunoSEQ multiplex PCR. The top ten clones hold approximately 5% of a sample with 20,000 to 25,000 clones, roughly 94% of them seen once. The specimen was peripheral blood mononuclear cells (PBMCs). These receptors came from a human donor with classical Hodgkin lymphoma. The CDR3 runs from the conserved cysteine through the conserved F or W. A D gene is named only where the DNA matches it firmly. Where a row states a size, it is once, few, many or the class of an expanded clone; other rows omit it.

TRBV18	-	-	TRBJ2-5	CASSPNLDPIATQYF	TGTGCCAGCTCACCAAATTTGGACCCTATAGCGACCCAGTACTTC
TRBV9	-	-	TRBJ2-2	CASSVEAVNTGELFF	TGTGCCAGCAGCGTAGAGGCGGTGAACACCGGGGAGCTGTTTTTT
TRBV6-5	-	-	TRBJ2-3	CASSYSAQPADTQYF	TGTGCCAGCAGTTACTCCGCGCAACCCGCAGATACGCAGTATTTT
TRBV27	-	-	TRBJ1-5	CASTVRGRWLKAFSNQPQHF	TGTGCCAGCACCGTTCGGGGACGATGGCTTAAAGCTTTTAGCAATCAGCCCCAGCATTTT
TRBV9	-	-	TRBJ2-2	CASSVASTFIAGELFF	TGTGCCAGCAGCGTAGCTTCTACTTTTATCGCCGGGGAGCTGTTTTTT
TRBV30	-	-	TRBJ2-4	CARSRGDIQYF	TGTGCGCGGTCAAGGGGGGACATTCAGTACTTC
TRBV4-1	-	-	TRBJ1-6	CASRPQTDTGGSPLHF	TGCGCCAGCAGACCACAAACGGACACGGGAGGTTCACCCCTCCACTTT
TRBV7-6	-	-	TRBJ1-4	CASSLAGGRTNEKLFF	TGTGCCAGCAGCTTAGCAGGGGGGAGGACTAATGAAAAACTGTTTTTT
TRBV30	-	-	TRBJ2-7	CAWSRDREVEQYF	TGTGCCTGGAGCCGAGACAGGGAGGTCGAGCAGTACTTC
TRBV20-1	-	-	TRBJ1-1	CSAVARQAFF	TGCAGTGCTGTGGCTAGGCAGGCTTTCTTT
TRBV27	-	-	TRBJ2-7	CASGQQYRDAYEQYF	TGTGCCAGCGGACAACAATACAGGGACGCCTACGAGCAGTACTTC
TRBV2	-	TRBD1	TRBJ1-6	CASSIRGQDSPLHF	TGTGCCAGCAGTATCAGGGGGCAGGACTCACCCCTCCACTTT
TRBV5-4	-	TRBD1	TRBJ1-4	CASSFKTGRAGEKLFF	TGTGCCAGCAGCTTTAAGACAGGGAGGGCTGGGGAAAAACTGTTTTTT
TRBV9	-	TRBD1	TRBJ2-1	CASSPFPGTGIVRWEQFF	TGTGCCAGCAGCCCTTTTCCCGGGACAGGGATCGTACGGTGGGAGCAGTTCTTC
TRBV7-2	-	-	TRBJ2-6	CASSTGPTSGANVLTF	TGTGCCAGCAGTACCGGACCGACCTCTGGGGCCAACGTCCTGACTTTC
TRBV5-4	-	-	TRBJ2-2	CASSPRTVTNTGELFF	TGTGCCAGCAGCCCTAGGACCGTAACGAACACCGGGGAGCTGTTTTTT
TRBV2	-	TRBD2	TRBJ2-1	CASSEALRLAGGTQQFF	TGTGCCAGCAGTGAAGCGCTTCGGCTAGCGGGGGGGACCCAGCAGTTCTTC
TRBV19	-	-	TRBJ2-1	CASSRTGSYNEQFF	TGTGCCAGTAGTCGGACGGGGAGCTACAATGAGCAGTTCTTC
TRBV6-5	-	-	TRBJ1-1	CASSYSRRNTEAFF	TGTGCCAGCAGTTACTCGAGAAGGAACACTGAAGCTTTCTTT
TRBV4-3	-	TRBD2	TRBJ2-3	CASSPRLAGDVDTQYF	TGCGCCAGCAGTCCTAGACTAGCGGGGGATGTAGATACGCAGTATTTT
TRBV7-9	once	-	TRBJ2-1	CASSLFGGINNEQFF	TGTGCCAGCAGCTTATTTGGAGGGATCAACAATGAGCAGTTCTTC
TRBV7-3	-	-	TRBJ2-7	CASSLASARIYEQYF	TGTGCCAGCAGCTTAGCTTCGGCTAGGATATACGAGCAGTACTTC
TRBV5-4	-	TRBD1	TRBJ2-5	CASNPDRVVETQYF	TGTGCCAGCAACCCCGACAGGGTAGTGGAGACCCAGTACTTC
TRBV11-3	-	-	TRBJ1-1	CASSRWGDTEAFF	TGTGCCAGCAGCCGGTGGGGGGACACTGAAGCTTTCTTT
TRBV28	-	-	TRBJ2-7	CASRSRQAYFPYEQYF	TGTGCCAGCAGATCGCGACAGGCCTATTTTCCCTACGAGCAGTACTTC
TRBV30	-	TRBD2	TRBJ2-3	CAWSRGGDTQYF	TGTGCCTGGAGCCGGGGGGGGGATACGCAGTATTTT
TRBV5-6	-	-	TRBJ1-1	CASSEVGGGTEAFF	TGTGCCAGCAGCGAGGTGGGGGGCGGCACTGAAGCTTTCTTT
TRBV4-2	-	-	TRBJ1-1	CASSQRWGQAVDTEAFF	TGTGCCAGCAGCCAAAGATGGGGCCAGGCGGTGGACACTGAAGCTTTCTTT
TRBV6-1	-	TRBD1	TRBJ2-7	CASSGLGTGLYEQYF	TGTGCCAGCAGTGGTTTGGGGACAGGGCTGTACGAGCAGTACTTC
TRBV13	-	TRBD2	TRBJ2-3	CASSYGGGGTDTQYF	TGTGCCAGCAGCTACGGGGGGGGCGGCACAGATACGCAGTATTTT
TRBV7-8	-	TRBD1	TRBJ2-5	CASSLGYGTVRAQYF	TGTGCCAGCAGCTTAGGTTACGGGACAGTTCGGGCCCAGTACTTC
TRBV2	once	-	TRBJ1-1	CASSESRQTNTEAFF	TGTGCCAGCAGTGAATCCAGACAGACGAACACTGAAGCTTTCTTT
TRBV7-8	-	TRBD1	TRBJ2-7	CASSPPRTGGVQYF	TGTGCCAGCAGCCCCCCCCGGACAGGGGGCGTGCAGTACTTC
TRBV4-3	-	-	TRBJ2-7	CASSQEASVLFYEQYF	TGCGCCAGCAGCCAAGAAGCCAGCGTACTATTCTACGAGCAGTACTTC
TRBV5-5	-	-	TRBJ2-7	CASSSDTGSSYEQYF	TGTGCCAGCAGCTCGGACACAGGAAGCTCCTACGAGCAGTACTTC
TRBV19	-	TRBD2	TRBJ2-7	CASSPGLAGIYEQYF	TGTGCCAGTAGTCCGGGACTAGCGGGGATCTACGAGCAGTACTTC
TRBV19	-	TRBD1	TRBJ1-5	CASSIQGAGQPQHF	TGTGCCAGTAGTATCCAGGGGGCGGGACAGCCCCAGCATTTT
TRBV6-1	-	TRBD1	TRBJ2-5	CASSAGQVGTQYF	TGTGCCAGCAGTGCCGGACAGGTTGGGACCCAGTACTTC
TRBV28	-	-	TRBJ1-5	CASRRGGDGSVSQHF	TGTGCCAGCAGGCGGGGGGGGGACGGGTCCGTGTCCCAGCATTTT
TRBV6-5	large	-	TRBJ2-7	CASSIGPWGEQYF	TGTGCCAGCAGTATTGGACCGTGGGGCGAGCAGTACTTC
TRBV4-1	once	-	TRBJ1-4	CASSSPGRKSNEKLFF	TGCGCCAGCAGCTCCCCAGGTCGGAAGTCAAATGAAAAACTGTTTTTT
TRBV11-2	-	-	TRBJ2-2	CASSTTGSKAGELFF	TGTGCCAGCAGCACAACAGGGTCGAAGGCCGGGGAGCTGTTTTTT
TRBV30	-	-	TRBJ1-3	CAWRPRRGSSGNTIYF	TGTGCCTGGAGACCCCGGCGGGGAAGCTCTGGAAACACCATATATTTT
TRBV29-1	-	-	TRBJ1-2	CSVATDFNYGYTF	TGCAGCGTAGCGACAGATTTTAACTATGGCTACACCTTC
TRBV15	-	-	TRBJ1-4	CATSRETGNNEKLFF	TGTGCCACCAGCAGGGAAACAGGCAATAATGAAAAACTGTTTTTT
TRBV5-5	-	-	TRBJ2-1	CASSSGDSYNEQFF	TGTGCCAGCAGCTCAGGGGATTCCTACAATGAGCAGTTCTTC
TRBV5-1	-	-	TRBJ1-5	CASSPGPERGPQHF	TGCGCCAGCAGCCCCGGACCCGAGCGGGGACCCCAGCATTTT
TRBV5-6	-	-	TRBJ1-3	CASSSTLTAFGNTIYF	TGTGCCAGCAGCTCGACCCTCACAGCGTTTGGAAACACCATATATTTT
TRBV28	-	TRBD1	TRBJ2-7	CASSVTGTGAREQYF	TGTGCCAGCAGTGTGACCGGGACAGGGGCGCGGGAGCAGTACTTC